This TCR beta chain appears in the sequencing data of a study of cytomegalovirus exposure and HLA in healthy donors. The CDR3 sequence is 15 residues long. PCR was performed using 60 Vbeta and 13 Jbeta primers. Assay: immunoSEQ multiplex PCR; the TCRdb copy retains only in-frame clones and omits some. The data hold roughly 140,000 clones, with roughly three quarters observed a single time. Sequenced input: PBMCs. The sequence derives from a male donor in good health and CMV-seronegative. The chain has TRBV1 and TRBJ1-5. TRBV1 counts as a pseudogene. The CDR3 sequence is CTSSLEGFDNQPQHF. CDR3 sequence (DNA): TGCACCAGCAGCCTTGAGGGTTTTGACAATCAGCCCCAGCATTTT.